This T cell receptor beta chain was captured by sequencing in a study of blood T cell repertoires in COVID-19. Across the whole study: There were acute and convalescent COVID-19 samples, and they came from the United States, Italy and Spain. Sample material is recorded as cDNA or gDNA derived from T cells, B-cell-depleted T cells, or PBMCs.

As processed by the authors: By means of reference gene primer amplification, nucleated cell counts were estimated. Assay used: immunoSEQ multiplex PCR; TCRdb lists only in-frame clones, some missing. The DNA gave D and trimming, while V, J and clone size come from that table. Counted here are roughly 62,000 clones, around 80% occurring once; the ten biggest clones make up roughly 3.5%. Between the trimmed V and J ends, which lost 5 bases and 8 bases, there was a span of 18 bases. The CDR3 is 14 residues long. In germline, CDR1 is SGHTA, CDR2 FQGTGA. The chain recombines TRBV7-3 with TRBJ1-2; D is uncertain. The sample consisted of peripheral blood. The clonotype was recovered from a man between 60 and 75 years old with acute or convalescent COVID-19. The CDR3 loop is CASSPSSVFGGYTF. In DNA form, the CDR3 reads TGTGCCAGCAGCCCCTCCAGCGTATTCGGCGGCTACACCTTC. The variable domain in full, completed from reference TRBV7-3 and TRBJ1-2, reads GAGVSQTPSNKVTEKGKYVELRCDPISGHTALYWYRQSLGQGPEFLIYFQGTGAADDSGLPNDRFFAVRPEGSVSTLKIQRTERGDSAVYLCASSPSSVFGGYTFGSGTRLTVV.